This T cell receptor (beta chain) is from a study of control samples from healthy donors and cancer patients. J was trimmed by 5 bases and V by 4 bases; bases with no gene match: 7. Germline CDR1 WNHNN, CDR2 SYGVQD (reference sequence). The CDR3 spans 17 residues. Sequenced by immunoSEQ multiplex PCR; TCRdb stores in-frame clones only, minus some. Of tens of thousands of clones in the sample, 85% to 95% were seen once. This receptor was identified in a young man in good health. The chain joins TRBV10-1 to TRBJ2-1; 14 bases map to TRBD2. The sequencing sample was made of blood. DNA of the CDR3: TGCGCCAGCAGTGCCGGGACTAGCGGGAGTGAGGACAATGAGCAGTTCTTC. This translates into CASSAGTSGSEDNEQFF.